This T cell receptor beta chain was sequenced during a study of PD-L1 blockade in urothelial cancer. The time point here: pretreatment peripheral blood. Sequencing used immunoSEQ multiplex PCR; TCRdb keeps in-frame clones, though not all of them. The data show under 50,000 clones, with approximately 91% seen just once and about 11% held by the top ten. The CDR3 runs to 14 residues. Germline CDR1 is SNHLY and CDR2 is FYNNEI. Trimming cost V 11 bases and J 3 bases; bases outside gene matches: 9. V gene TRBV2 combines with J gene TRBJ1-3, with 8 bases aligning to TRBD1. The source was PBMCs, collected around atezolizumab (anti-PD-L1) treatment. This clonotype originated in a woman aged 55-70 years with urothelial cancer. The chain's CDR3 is CARSGQGFGNTIYF. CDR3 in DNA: TGTGCCCGATCTGGACAGGGTTTTGGAAACACCATATATTTT.